This T cell receptor (beta chain) originates from a study of control samples from healthy donors and cancer patients (dated by TCRdb to the early 2020s). Concerning this clone itself: This receptor's antigen is unknown. Base-call qualities are not available, and no considerably larger clone is one nucleotide away.

Spanning cysteine to phenylalanine, the CDR3 consists of 15 amino acids. Left in the record is the CDR3 DNA by itself, 45 bases read in frame from the first base. Between the V and J ends, shortened by 5 bases and 2 bases respectively, the junction contains 15 bases. Based on the germline V gene, the CDR1 and CDR2 sequences are LGHNA and YSLEER. The method was the immunoSEQ multiplex PCR assay. The table comes from immuneACCESS by way of TCRdb, which keeps in-frame sequences with V and J called. Part of the clones is missing from these tables; in studies checked, under half for an unresolved V gene and the rest for unknown reasons. Recorded for this sample are 150,000 to 200,000 clones; about 90% of them occurred a single time. The top ten hold more than 10% of the sample.

Sequencing was done on a sample of blood. The sequence came from a man aged 25-40 years in good health. The rearranged segments are TRBV4-3 and TRBJ1-1, with no reliable assignment of the D segment. The CDR3 has the sequence CASSSGHGENTEAFF. The nucleotides are TGCGCCAGCAGCAGTGGCCACGGGGAAAACACTGAAGCTTTCTTT.